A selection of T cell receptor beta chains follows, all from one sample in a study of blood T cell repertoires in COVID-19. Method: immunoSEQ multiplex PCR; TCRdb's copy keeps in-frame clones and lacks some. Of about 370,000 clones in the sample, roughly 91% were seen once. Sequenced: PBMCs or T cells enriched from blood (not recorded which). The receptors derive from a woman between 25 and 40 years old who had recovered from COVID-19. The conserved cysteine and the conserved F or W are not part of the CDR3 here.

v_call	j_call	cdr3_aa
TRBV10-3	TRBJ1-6	AISESTGGGWDSPLH
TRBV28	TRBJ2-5	ASSKGTSGRGETQY
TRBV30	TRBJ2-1	AWSVLAGGEEQF
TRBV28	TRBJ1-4	ASSPTGTPRPMF
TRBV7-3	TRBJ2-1	ASSPRAGVIEQF
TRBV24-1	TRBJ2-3	ATSDRNERGSTDTQY
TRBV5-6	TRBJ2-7	ASGSGAEQY
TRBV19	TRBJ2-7	ASSIGVGGAQAYEQY
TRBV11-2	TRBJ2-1	ASSLAQYYNEQF
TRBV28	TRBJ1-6	ASSPPTGTTSPLH
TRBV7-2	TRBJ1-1	ASSLALTDVDTEAF
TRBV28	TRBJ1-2	ASSSWGRNGYGYT
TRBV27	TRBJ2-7	ASRDATGGREQY
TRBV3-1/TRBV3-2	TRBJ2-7	ASSHLPVSGSNYEQY
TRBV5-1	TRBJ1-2	ASSQGLLGRGGYT
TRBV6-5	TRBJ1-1	ASSPWTGVGTEAF
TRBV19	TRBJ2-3	ASSTDRGMTDTQY
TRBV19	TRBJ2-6	ASRIQGPKMGSGANVLT
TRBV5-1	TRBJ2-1	ASSFGQGKVHEQF
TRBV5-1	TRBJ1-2	ASSPGTGSGGYT
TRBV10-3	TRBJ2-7	AISVAQNYEQY
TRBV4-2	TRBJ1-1	AAGVTNTEAF
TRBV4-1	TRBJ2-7	ASSQVSGSSYEQY
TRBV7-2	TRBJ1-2	ASSFYGTANGYT
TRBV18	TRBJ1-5	ASSLDSDNQPQH
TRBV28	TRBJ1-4	ASTQWAGDNEKLF
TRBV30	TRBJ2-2	AWGGTVNTGELF
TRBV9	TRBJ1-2	ASSVDGWRGRGPGYT
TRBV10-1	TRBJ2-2	ASRKDRNTGELF
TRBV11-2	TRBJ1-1	ASSLGWELTEAF
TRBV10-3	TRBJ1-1	AISEGRGITEAF
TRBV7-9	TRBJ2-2	ASSHRLAGSGELF
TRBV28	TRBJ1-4	ASTRGNEKLF
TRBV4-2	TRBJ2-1	ASSQGALAGSLLAYNEQF
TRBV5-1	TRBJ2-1	ASSLSPLAGNEQF
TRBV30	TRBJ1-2	AWSDSNKQGYT
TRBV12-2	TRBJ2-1	ASRLPQGNSYNEQF
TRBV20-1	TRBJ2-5	SARLAETQY
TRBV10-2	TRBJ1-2	ASSDRAYGYT
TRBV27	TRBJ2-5	ASSHPEGALETQY
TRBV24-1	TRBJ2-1	ATSPTDRSYNEQF
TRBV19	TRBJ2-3	ASSPQGATDTQY
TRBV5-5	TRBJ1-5	ASSLDRGRNQPQH
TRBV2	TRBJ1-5	ASSEEQTSNQPQH
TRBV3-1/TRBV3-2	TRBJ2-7	ASCKDWSSYEQY
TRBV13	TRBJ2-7	ASTLTGVHEQY
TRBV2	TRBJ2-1	ASSEAGSGSDNEQF
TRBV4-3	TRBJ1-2	ASQGALGYT
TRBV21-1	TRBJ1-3	ASSSGVEGQGTGNTIY
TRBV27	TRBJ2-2	ASSFLTSGTGELF
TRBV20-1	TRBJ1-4	SASLRGAEKLF
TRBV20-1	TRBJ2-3	SASAVAGTGGSMESDTQY
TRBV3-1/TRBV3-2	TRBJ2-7	ASSLGAVDEQY
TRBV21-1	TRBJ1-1	AGSPVRGLNTEAF
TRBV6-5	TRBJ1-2	ASSRDTTYGYT